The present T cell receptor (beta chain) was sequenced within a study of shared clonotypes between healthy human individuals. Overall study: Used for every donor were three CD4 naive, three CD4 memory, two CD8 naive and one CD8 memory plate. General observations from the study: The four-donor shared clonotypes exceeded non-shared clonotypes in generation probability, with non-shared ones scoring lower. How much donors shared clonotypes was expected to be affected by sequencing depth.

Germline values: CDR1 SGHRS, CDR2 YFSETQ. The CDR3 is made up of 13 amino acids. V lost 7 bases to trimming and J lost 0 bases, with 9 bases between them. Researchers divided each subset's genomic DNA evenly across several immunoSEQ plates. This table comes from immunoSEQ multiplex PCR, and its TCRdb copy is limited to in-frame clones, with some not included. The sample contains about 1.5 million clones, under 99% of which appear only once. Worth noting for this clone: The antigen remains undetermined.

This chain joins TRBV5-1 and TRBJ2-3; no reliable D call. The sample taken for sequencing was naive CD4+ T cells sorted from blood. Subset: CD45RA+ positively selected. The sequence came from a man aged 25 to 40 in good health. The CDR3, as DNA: TGCGCCAGCCGAACGCCAAGCACAGATACGCAGTATTTT. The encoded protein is CASRTPSTDTQYF.